This entry lists 20 T cell receptor beta chains sequenced from one sample in a study of cytomegalovirus exposure and HLA in healthy donors. 13 Jbeta primers and 60 Vbeta primers were used for the PCR. Libraries were prepared by immunoSEQ multiplex PCR; TCRdb keeps only in-frame clonotypes and omits some of them. This repertoire shows 270,000 or so clones, nearly 95% found once; its top ten account for around 1.7%. The sample was PBMCs. These receptors were obtained from a girl aged 2-10 years in good health and CMV-seronegative.

The chain recombines TRBV7-8 with TRBJ1-6; TRBD1 might be the D (5 bases). Trimming stripped 5 bases from V and 10 bases from J, with 21 bases between. The CDR3 contains 16 residues. Germline V gene sequence: CDR1 SGHVS, CDR2 FQNEAQ. CDR3 coding DNA: TGTGCCAGCAGCCTTCCGGGGCAGGAGGAGGGATCACCCCTCCACTTT. Protein sequence: CASSLPGQEEGSPLHF. The full variable domain, in which reference TRBV7-8 and TRBJ1-6 provide the parts outside the CDR3, is GAGVSQSPRYKVAKRGQDVALRCDPISGHVSLFWYQQALGQGPEFLTYFQNEAQLDKSGLPSDRFFAERPEGSVSTLKIQRTQQEDSAVYLCASSLPGQEEGSPLHFGNGTRLTVT.

The V and J genes are TRBV19 and TRBJ2-5, with 8 positions matching TRBD2. The CDR3 consists of 14 residues. Germline V gives CDR1 LNHDA, CDR2 SQIVND (reference sequence). Germline trimming cut 6 bases from V and 1 base from J; bases unmatched to any gene: 4. CDR3 sequence (DNA): TGTGCCAGTAGGGGAGCGGGGGCCCAAGAGACCCAGTACTTC. Translation gives CASRGAGAQETQYF.

This chain connects TRBV27 to TRBJ1-6; D is perhaps TRBD1 (5 bases). Germline V gene lookup returns CDR1 MNHEY and CDR2 SMNVEV (reference sequence). The CDR3 is 15 amino acids. With 8 bases removed from V and 9 bases from J, the gap between germline ends came to 20 bases. The CDR3 region is CASSTPQGLGSPLHF. Here the CDR3 DNA reads TGTGCCAGCTCTACCCCCCAGGGACTCGGTTCACCCCTCCACTTT.

The rearrangement uses TRBV7-2 and TRBJ1-1; D gene ambiguous. The CDR3 runs 13 residues. V dropped 1 base and J dropped 4 bases, with 7 bases sitting between them. CDR1 SGHTA and CDR2 FQGNSA come from the germline V gene. CDR3 in DNA: TGTGCCAGCAGCTTAGTTGGCAGCACTGAAGCTTTCTTT. This encodes CASSLVGSTEAFF.

This rearrangement joins TRBV6-6 to TRBJ2-1; D possibly corresponds to TRBD2 (7 bases). Germline V lookup: CDR1 MNHNY, CDR2 SVGAGI (reference sequence). The CDR3 is made up of 11 amino acids. V lost 11 bases to trimming and J lost 16 bases, with 21 bases between them. The CDR3 spells CASMGGAGVFF. The CDR3, as DNA: TGTGCCTCGATGGGGGGGGCAGGGGTATTCTTC.

V usage is TRBV5-1 and J usage is TRBJ2-2; D may be TRBD2 (5 bases). Germline V gives CDR1 SGHRS, CDR2 YFSETQ. Trimming took off 4 bases at V and 7 bases at J, with 14 bases between the two ends. CDR3 size: 14 residues. The CDR3 loop is CASSLAEAFGELFF. DNA of the CDR3: TGCGCCAGCAGCCTAGCAGAAGCGTTCGGGGAGCTGTTTTTT.

The rearrangement uses TRBV4-2 and TRBJ1-2; D is unresolved. The CDR3 consists of 15 residues. Germline V gene sequence: CDR1 LGHNA, CDR2 YNFKEQ. Trimming pared 0 bases from V and 4 bases from J, leaving 12 bases between. In DNA form, the CDR3 reads TGTGCCAGCAGCCAAGATATGGCATCTTCCTATGGCTACACCTTC. Protein: CASSQDMASSYGYTF.

The V and J genes are TRBV5-1 and TRBJ2-3; D is ambiguous. Germline V gene lookup returns CDR1 SGHRS and CDR2 YFSETQ. This CDR3 region has 14 residues. Trimming shortened V by 0 bases and J by 2 bases, and 7 bases separated the two germline ends. The chain's CDR3 is CASSLEQPTDTQYF. CDR3 DNA sequence: TGCGCCAGCAGCTTGGAACAGCCCACAGATACGCAGTATTTT. The whole variable domain, remainder taken from reference TRBV5-1 and TRBJ2-3, is KAGVTQTPRYLIKTRGQQVTLSCSPISGHRSVSWYQQTPGQGLQFLFEYFSETQRNKGNFPGRFSGRQFSNSRSEMNVSTLELGDSALYLCASSLEQPTDTQYFGPGTRLTVL.

This clone appeared once. The chain recombines TRBV28 with TRBJ1-3, with 7 bases that match TRBD1. Per germline, CDR1 MDHEN and CDR2 SYDVKM. The CDR3 consists of 15 residues. V dropped 4 bases and J dropped 7; count of bases not matched to a gene: 10. The CDR3 DNA is TGTGCCAGCAGTTGGGGGACAGCTTCGGGGAACACCATATATTTT. Translated, it gives CASSWGTASGNTIYF.

This chain joins TRBV10-2 and TRBJ2-7, with TRBD2 as a possible D gene (6 bases). CDR1 and CDR2 (germline): WSHSY, SAAADI. Trimming pared 10 bases from V and 1 base from J, leaving 14 bases between. This CDR3 is built from 13 residues. The CDR3 coding sequence is TGCGCCAACTCGGGGGACCTTTCCTACGAGCAGTACTTC. Residues: CANSGDLSYEQYF.

The CDR3 protein is CASRPGQGGETQYF. The CDR3 nucleotides are TGTGCCAGCAGACCGGGACAGGGCGGGGAGACCCAGTACTTC. The chain uses TRBV5-4 and TRBJ2-5; 9 nucleotides line up with TRBD1. The CDR3 is 14 residues long. Germline values: CDR1 SGHNT, CDR2 YYREEE (reference sequence). J was trimmed by 5 bases and V by 5 bases; bases with no gene match: 7.

The chain recombines TRBV6-5 with TRBJ2-7; a weak D match, TRBD2 (6 bases). The germline CDR1 and CDR2 sequences are MNHEY and SVGAGI. Between the trimmed V and J ends, which lost 4 bases and 5 bases, there was a span of 21 bases. The CDR3 has 16 amino acids. The CDR3 loop reads CASSSHTFLTSHEQYF. Here the CDR3 DNA reads TGTGCCAGCAGTTCTCATACGTTCCTAACTAGCCACGAGCAGTACTTC.

J is TRBJ2-1 and V is TRBV11-3, with TRBD2 matching over 8 bases. Trimming cost V 1 base and J 6 bases; bases outside gene matches: 11. The CDR3 sequence is 17 residues long. CDR1 is SGHNT, CDR2 YENEEA, per germline. The CDR3 nucleotides read TGTGCCAGCAGCTTAGGGCTCGGGGGGGCCGGGGGCAATGAGCAGTTCTTC. Residues: CASSLGLGGAGGNEQFF.

The chain has TRBV19 and TRBJ1-1; 8 bases agree with TRBD1. This CDR3 region has 15 residues. Trimming removed 5 bases from V and 1 base from J; junction bases left unmatched: 6. The germline V gene has CDR1 LNHDA and CDR2 SQIVND (reference sequence). CDR3 sequence: CASSYTGGGNTEAFF. The CDR3 DNA sequence: TGTGCCAGTAGTTATACAGGGGGAGGGAACACTGAAGCTTTCTTT.

The rearrangement uses TRBV5-1 and TRBJ2-3, with TRBD2 matching 13 bases. V gave up 5 bases and J gave up 3 bases; unmatched junction bases: 3. The V gene's germline CDR1 is SGHRS and CDR2 YFSETQ. This CDR3 region has 15 residues. The CDR3, as DNA: TGCGCCAGCAGTGGACTAGCGGGAGTGACAGATACGCAGTATTTT. This translates into CASSGLAGVTDTQYF.

The rearrangement uses TRBV5-4 and TRBJ2-7; TRBD2 matches 11 bases. The CDR3 contains 17 residues. The germline V gene encodes CDR1 SGHNT and CDR2 YYREEE (reference sequence). The V segment lost 4 bases and the J segment 4 bases; nucleotides outside the gene matches: 13. CDR3: CASSAETSGTPFYEQYF. CDR3 in DNA: TGTGCCAGCAGCGCCGAGACTAGCGGGACTCCCTTTTACGAGCAGTACTTC.

CDR3 nucleotides: TGTGCCAGCAGCTTAGGTAGCGGGGGAGGCACAGATACGCAGTATTTT. This translates into CASSLGSGGGTDTQYF. The chain is built from TRBV13 and TRBJ2-3; 9 bases align to TRBD2. CDR3 length: 16 residues. Looked up from germline, CDR1 is PRHDT and CDR2 is FYEKMQ (reference sequence). Trimming cost V 0 bases and J 1 base; bases outside gene matches: 2.

This chain uses TRBV5-1 with TRBJ1-4; TRBD1 might be the D (5 bases). V lost 5 bases and J 2 bases, leaving 16 bases between the germline ends. Germline V gene lookup returns CDR1 SGHRS and CDR2 YFSETQ. The length of the CDR3 is 16 residues. The CDR3 sequence is CASSRLTGTTNEKLFF. CDR3 bases: TGCGCCAGCAGTAGGTTAACAGGAACTACTAATGAAAAACTGTTTTTT.

The rearrangement links TRBV6-5 to TRBJ2-1, with unresolved D. Trimming stripped 0 bases from V and 9 bases from J, with 18 bases between. The CDR3 is made up of 16 amino acids. Germline values: CDR1 MNHEY, CDR2 SVGAGI. This CDR3 reads CASSYSGPRWSAEQFF. In DNA form, the CDR3 reads TGTGCCAGCAGTTACTCGGGCCCCCGGTGGTCGGCTGAGCAGTTCTTC.

The J gene is TRBJ1-3, the V gene TRBV5-4; 8 bases match TRBD1. V shed 5 bases and J 3 bases; nucleotides not matched to a gene: 7. CDR3 length: 15 amino acids. CDR1 SGHNT and CDR2 YYREEE come from the germline V gene (reference sequence). The DNA of the CDR3 is TGTGCCAGCAGGAAGGACAGGGAGCGTGGAAACACCATATATTTT. It encodes CASRKDRERGNTIYF.